This entry lists 20 T cell receptor beta chains sequenced from one sample in a study of Ad26.COV2.S vaccination and SARS-CoV-2 variants. Using immunoSEQ multiplex PCR, the repertoire was profiled, and TCRdb retains in-frame clones only, with some absent. The table shows roughly 450,000 clones, with 80% to 95% occurring only once. The treatment here: some 20 received Ad26.COV2.S at low or high dose, single or two shots; several received placebo; per-sample allocation not given. Day 63 following the first vaccine or placebo injection was when the samples were taken. The sample was peripheral blood, taken in a trial of Ad26.COV2.S vaccine versus placebo. All receptors come from a person between 18 and 59 years old who received the Ad26.COV2.S COVID-19 vaccine or a placebo.

The chain uses TRBV10-3 and TRBJ2-2; no clear D gene. This CDR3 has 13 residues. V was cut by 0 bases and J by 6 bases, with 5 bases left in between. Germline V gives CDR1 ENHRY, CDR2 SYGVKD. CDR3 DNA sequence: TGTGCCATCAGTGAGTCGGCTGCCGGGGAGCTGTTTTTT. Translation: CAISESAAGELFF.

J is TRBJ1-5 and V is TRBV2; TRBD1 matches at 10 bases. Per the germline V gene, CDR1 is SNHLY and CDR2 is FYNNEI. The CDR3 spans 14 residues. J lost 5 bases, V lost 6 bases, and 4 bases had no gene match. CDR3 residues: CASRQGTGDQPQHF. CDR3 DNA sequence: TGTGCCAGCAGACAGGGGACAGGGGATCAGCCCCAGCATTTT.

The chain couples TRBV27 to TRBJ2-1, with D possibly matching TRBD2 (5 bases). V lost 5 bases and J 6 bases, leaving 23 bases between the germline ends. Germline CDR1 is MNHEY and CDR2 is SMNVEV (reference sequence). The CDR3 totals 17 residues. CDR3 DNA sequence: TGTGCCAGCAGTCTGCTTAGGACTCACGAAACCATCAATGAGCAGTTCTTC. Translation gives CASSLLRTHETINEQFF.

J is TRBJ2-1 and V is TRBV6-6; no clear D. The germline V gene encodes CDR1 MNHNY and CDR2 SVGAGI (reference sequence). Trimming left V 4 bases short and J 2 bases short, with 12 bases between. The CDR3 totals 15 residues. CDR3 region: CASSWTLRAYNEQFF. The CDR3 nucleotides are TGTGCCAGCAGTTGGACCCTAAGAGCCTACAATGAGCAGTTCTTC.

The J gene is TRBJ2-1, the V gene TRBV18; 12 nucleotides line up with TRBD2. V lost 3 bases, J lost 5 bases, and 14 bases stayed unmatched. The CDR3 runs 19 residues. Germline CDR1 KGHSH, CDR2 LQKENI. CDR3 DNA: TGTGCCAGCTCACCCCTGGTAACATCACTAGCGGGAGGCCACAATGAGCAGTTCTTC. Its translation is CASSPLVTSLAGGHNEQFF.

The chain combines TRBV4-3 with TRBJ2-7; D unresolved. V lost 0 bases, J lost 2 bases, and 11 bases lay in between. CDR3 length equals 15 residues. The germline CDR1 and CDR2 sequences are LGHNA and YSLEER. The CDR3 reads CASSQDPFGAYEQYF. The CDR3 DNA reads as TGCGCCAGCAGCCAAGATCCGTTTGGGGCCTACGAGCAGTACTTC.

The chain links TRBV28 to TRBJ2-3; 9 nucleotides align to TRBD2. This CDR3 contains 15 residues. V lost 6 bases to trimming and J lost 0 bases; unmatched junction nucleotides: 4. Germline assignment: CDR1 MDHEN and CDR2 SYDVKM. The CDR3 spells CASSLAGTSTDTQYF. The CDR3 bases are TGTGCCAGCAGCCTAGCGGGGACTAGCACAGATACGCAGTATTTT.

The V gene is TRBV7-9, the J gene TRBJ1-4, with TRBD1 identical over 8 bases. Per germline, CDR1 SEHNR and CDR2 FQNEAQ (reference sequence). The CDR3 contains 15 residues. With 5 bases clipped from V and 4 bases from J, the junction kept 6 bases outside the gene matches. CDR3 DNA sequence: TGTGCCAGCAGCCTAAGGACAGGGTATAATGAAAAACTGTTTTTT. This sequence encodes CASSLRTGYNEKLFF.

The rearrangement joins TRBV24-1 to TRBJ2-1, with a tentative D call TRBD1 (5 bases). CDR3 length equals 15 residues. V was clipped by 6 bases and J by 5 bases, with 16 bases between them. CDR1 is KGHDR, CDR2 SFDVKD, per germline. The CDR3 sequence: CATSSIQGKNNEQFF. The CDR3 DNA reads TGTGCCACCAGTTCTATCCAGGGAAAAAACAATGAGCAGTTCTTC.

The rearrangement joins TRBV5-6 to TRBJ2-3, with 12 bases that match TRBD2. The CDR3 extends over 15 amino acids. From germline, CDR1 is SGHDT and CDR2 YYEEEE. V trimming: 3 bases; J trimming: 3 bases; junction bases outside the gene matches: 2. This CDR3 reads CASSSTSGGTDTQYF. CDR3 sequence (DNA): TGTGCCAGCAGCTCGACTAGCGGGGGAACAGATACGCAGTATTTT.

This sequence joins TRBV10-3 and TRBJ2-7; perhaps TRBD2 as D (5 bases). Looked up from germline, CDR1 is ENHRY and CDR2 is SYGVKD. The CDR3 runs 16 residues. V was clipped by 0 bases and J by 2 bases, with 14 bases between them. The CDR3 loop is CAISESSGYPTYEQYF. The CDR3 DNA is TGTGCCATCAGTGAGTCGAGCGGTTACCCCACCTACGAGCAGTACTTC.

The rearrangement uses TRBV27 and TRBJ1-6, with D uncertain. Deletions cut 11 bases from V and 0 bases from J, with 5 bases between. Per the germline V gene, CDR1 is MNHEY and CDR2 is SMNVEV (reference sequence). The CDR3 runs 12 residues. The CDR3 nucleotides are TGTGCCGTCAGCTCCTATAATTCACCCCTCCACTTT. Its protein product is CAVSSYNSPLHF.

This chain joins TRBV7-8 and TRBJ2-1; no reliable D call. CDR1 and CDR2 (germline): SGHVS, FQNEAQ. V lost 7 bases, J lost 0 bases, and 13 bases lay in between. This CDR3 contains 15 residues. In DNA, the CDR3 is TGTGCCAGCACCCCAGCGACCTACTCCTACAATGAGCAGTTCTTC. Encoded protein: CASTPATYSYNEQFF. Using reference TRBV7-8 and TRBJ2-1 for the parts outside the CDR3, the full variable domain is GAGVSQSPRYKVAKRGQDVALRCDPISGHVSLFWYQQALGQGPEFLTYFQNEAQLDKSGLPSDRFFAERPEGSVSTLKIQRTQQEDSAVYLCASTPATYSYNEQFFGPGTRLTVL.

This chain links TRBV9 with TRBJ1-5; 7 bases align to TRBD1. J was trimmed by 5 bases and V by 0 bases; bases with no gene match: 5. This CDR3 spans 15 amino acids. Germline V lookup: CDR1 SGDLS, CDR2 YYNGEE. In nucleotides, the CDR3 is TGTGCCAGCAGCGTAGGGGACAGATACTATCAGCCCCAGCATTTT. Protein sequence: CASSVGDRYYQPQHF.

The V and J genes are TRBV2 and TRBJ2-3; D remains ambiguous. The CDR3 has 12 amino acids. The V end was cut by 1 base, the J end by 4 bases, with 3 bases between. Germline CDR1 is SNHLY and CDR2 is FYNNEI. The CDR3 loop is CASSEGADTQYF. CDR3 bases: TGTGCCAGCAGTGAAGGGGCAGATACGCAGTATTTT.

J is TRBJ2-1 and V is TRBV5-1; TRBD2 matches at 7 bases. J gave up 10 bases and V 4 bases, and 5 bases lay outside the gene matches. The CDR3 extends over 12 amino acids. Germline CDR1 and CDR2: SGHRS and YFSETQ. The CDR3 DNA is TGCGCCAGCAGCGGCCGTAGCGGGGAGCAGTTCTTC. As protein: CASSGRSGEQFF.

The genes are TRBV7-9 and TRBJ2-5, with D possibly being TRBD1 (6 bases). The CDR3 loop spans 15 amino acids. Germline loops: CDR1 SEHNR, CDR2 FQNEAQ (reference sequence). V lost 5 bases to trimming and J lost 4 bases, with 17 bases between them. CDR3 bases: TGTGCCAGCAGCCGGACAGATCGAAACCCAGAGACCCAGTACTTC. As protein: CASSRTDRNPETQYF.

This chain connects TRBV18 to TRBJ1-5, with 8 bases identical to TRBD1. The V and J ends lost 0 bases and 6 bases, in that order; junction bases with no gene match: 4. Germline V gives CDR1 KGHSH, CDR2 LQKENI. The CDR3 contains 15 residues. The CDR3, as DNA: TGTGCCAGCTCACCACCGGGGACAGGTGGTCAGCCCCAGCATTTT. Amino acids: CASSPPGTGGQPQHF.

The chain employs TRBV11-2 and TRBJ1-2, with TRBD1 identical over 8 bases. The V gene end was trimmed by 7 bases and the J gene end by 8 bases; junction bases not matched to a gene: 6. Germline V gene sequence: CDR1 SGHAT, CDR2 FQNNGV. The CDR3 loop spans 12 amino acids. The CDR3 DNA sequence: TGTGCCAGCACCCGGACAGGGTACGGCTACACCTTC. Its protein product is CASTRTGYGYTF.

CDR3 residues: CASSQDVIFTEAFF. The CDR3 DNA sequence: TGCGCCAGCAGCCAAGATGTGATTTTCACTGAAGCTTTCTTT. The chain combines TRBV4-3 with TRBJ1-1; D uncertain. V was shortened by 0 bases and J by 4 bases, with 9 bases between the two germline ends. Germline V CDR1 and CDR2: LGHNA, YSLEER. The CDR3 is 14 residues long.